Below are 4 T cell receptor beta chains sequenced from a single sample in a study of regulatory T cells in long-lasting Graves disease. The TCR beta library used iRepertoire HTBI primers with Arm-PCR amplification of CDR3. TCRdb redid the calling of the multiplex PCR reads with MiXCR, one entry per CDR3 protein. This table has approximately 270,000 distinct CDR3 sequences, about 18% appearing once. The time point denotes: newly diagnosed GD, antithyroid drugs for less than 3 months. PBMCs provided the RNA from which the TCR library was made. This same sample was also taken into another study, of T cells in Graves' hyperthyroidism and ophthalmopathy.

Specimen: peripheral blood mononuclear cells (PBMCs), collected at new diagnosis, from a patient treated with antithyroid drugs. These TCRs come from a woman aged 25 to 39 with Graves disease.

This clonotype was picked up many times. The chain has TRBV29-1 and TRBJ2-5; a possible D gene is TRBD1 (5 bases). Germline CDR1 is SQVTM and CDR2 is ANQGSEA. The CDR3 contains 14 residues. V lost 3 bases, J lost 1 base, and 12 bases lay in between. CDR3 coding DNA: TGCAGCGTTGACTTACAGGCACCCCAAGAGACCCAGTACTTC. Its translation is CSVDLQAPQETQYF.

This clonotype was counted at least ten times. The V gene is TRBV12-3 or TRBV12-4, the J gene TRBJ2-7; D unclear. This CDR3 region has 13 residues. V was cut by 4 bases and J by 2 bases, with 9 bases left in between. DNA for the CDR3: TGTGCCAGCAGTTCCGGATTCCCCTACGAGCAGTACTTC. It yields the protein CASSSGFPYEQYF.

At least ten counts were recorded for this clonotype. This sequence joins TRBV7-9 and TRBJ1-1; tentatively, D is TRBD1 (5 bases). V was pared by 2 bases and J by 4 bases, with 14 bases between. This CDR3 has 15 residues. CDR1 and CDR2 (germline): SEHNR, FQNEAQ (reference sequence). CDR3 protein: CASSLLGVMSTEAFF. CDR3 DNA: TGTGCCAGCAGCTTATTGGGGGTCATGAGCACTGAAGCTTTCTTT.

This clonotype came up many times. The chain combines TRBV5-1 with TRBJ1-1; no clear D gene. Between the trimmed V and J ends, which lost 3 bases and 5 bases, there was a span of 11 bases. The germline V gene has CDR1 SGHRS and CDR2 YFSETQ. This CDR3 has 13 amino acids. CDR3 residues: CASSSDGGTEAFF. CDR3 bases: TGCGCCAGCAGCTCGGACGGAGGGACTGAAGCTTTCTTT.